Detailed here is one TCR beta chain. As yet, its antigen is unknown. These data come from a study of monozygotic twins with inflammatory bowel disease. Eight cDNA synthesis reactions were run for every sample. Each of TCRalpha and TCRbeta cDNA went through two nested PCRs, lasting about 16 and 10 cycles. TCRdb reworked the 5' RACE reads into one entry per CDR3 protein, no DNA. The sample table sets out under 150,000 distinct CDR3 sequences. The CDR3 is 14 residues long. The study's findings and limits: Clonotype sharing was lower in IBD patients than healthy twins, most markedly with disease activity.

This clonotype was obtained from a human donor with ulcerative colitis or Crohn's disease, or a healthy co-twin of an affected twin (not recorded which). The sequenced sample consisted of blood. The V gene is TRBV12-3 or TRBV12-4, the J gene TRBJ2-5. The CDR3 protein is CASSLSLAQETQYF.